This T cell receptor (beta chain) appears in the sequencing data of a study of human CD8 memory T cell subsets. PBMC were obtained from the buffy coats of healthy donors. Germline V lookup: CDR1 LGHNT, CDR2 FRNRAP. The CDR3 covers 15 residues. Production of TCR beta libraries used UMI-labeled 5' RACE as the method. TCRdb reprocessed the 5' RACE reads and keeps a single row for each CDR3 protein, giving no DNA. The sample holds over 3,500 distinct CDR3 sequences. The rearrangement joins TRBV12-5 to TRBJ2-1; no DNA is available, so the TRBD2 call from TCRdb remains unchecked. This sequence originates from a human donor in good health. Sequencing input: CD8+ T cells from PBMCs. The CDR3 loop is CASGLLPSSYNEQFF.